These T cell receptor beta chains were read from a single sample in a study of cytomegalovirus exposure and HLA in healthy donors. Profiling relied on immunoSEQ multiplex PCR, and the TCRdb table lists in-frame clones only, not all of them. The sample lists about 270,000 clones; around 65% were seen once. Sequenced: PBMCs. All receptors come from a female donor in good health and CMV-seronegative. Both conserved end residues are part of each CDR3.

v_gene,j_gene,CDR3aa
TRBV6-1,TRBJ2-7,CASSESPGGSYEQYF
TRBV9,TRBJ2-1,CASSTLRNNEQFF
TRBV5-6,TRBJ2-1,CASSWVTSGSGDEQFF
TRBV7-8,TRBJ2-3,CASSSHADTQYF
TRBV2,TRBJ1-1,CASSYEGQGLTAFF
TRBV5-1,TRBJ2-7,CASSLGGLAGDEQYF
TRBV11-2,TRBJ2-1,CASLALAGGNEQFF
TRBV18,TRBJ2-3,CASSPPRTGDFPSTDTQYF
TRBV15,TRBJ1-5,CATSMGYVQGALNQPQHF
TRBV9,TRBJ2-5,CASSPGLAGPSLQETQYF
TRBV9,TRBJ2-3,CASSVVGSGTDTQYF
TRBV7-9,TRBJ2-2,CASSLGPGVYTGELFF
TRBV27,TRBJ2-7,CASSRLAGTSSYEQYF
TRBV28,TRBJ2-7,CASSLSGSGEQYF
TRBV28,TRBJ2-7,CASSSPGTSGRGEQYF